This T cell receptor beta chain came from a study of cytomegalovirus exposure and HLA in healthy donors. Whole-study results and caveats: The tendency of first-cohort TCR clusters to co-occur in the 90 to 150 validation repertoires was the finding of a later analysis.

The assay was immunoSEQ multiplex PCR, and TCRdb's table has in-frame clones only and misses some. Of approximately 160,000 clones in the sample, around four fifths are singletons; the top ten hold approximately 2%. In its sample, this clone was seen a few times. What it binds is not known. The receptor was isolated from a man aged 25-40 years in good health and CMV-seropositive. The sequenced material came from PBMCs.

The CDR3 bases are TGTGCCAGCAGTGCCAGGACAGGGGGCAACTACGAGCAGTACTTC. Amino acids: CASSARTGGNYEQYF. This chain links TRBV2 with TRBJ2-7, with 11 bases fitting TRBD1. Trimming at V came to 4 bases and at J to 3 bases, leaving 5 bases not matched to a gene. This CDR3 is 15 amino acids long. The V gene's germline CDR1 is SNHLY and CDR2 FYNNEI.